This entry lists 28 T cell receptor beta chains sequenced from one sample in a study of cytomegalovirus exposure and HLA in healthy donors. PCR involved 60 Vbeta and 13 Jbeta primers. This table comes from immunoSEQ multiplex PCR, and its TCRdb copy is limited to in-frame clones, with some not included. The data contain roughly 120,000 clones, 80% of them singletons. Sequenced: PBMCs. The receptors were gathered from a man aged 45-65 years in good health and CMV-seronegative.

There are a few counts of this clone. V gene TRBV7-2 combines with J gene TRBJ2-3; 7 bases line up with TRBD2. Per the germline V gene, CDR1 is SGHTA and CDR2 is FQGNSA. The CDR3 covers 14 residues. Trimming cost V 4 bases and J 3 bases; bases outside gene matches: 4. For the CDR3, the DNA is TGTGCCAGCAGCTCCCGGGGGGAGACAGATACGCAGTATTTT. It specifies CASSSRGETDTQYF.

V and J are TRBV7-9 and TRBJ2-3, with 15 bases matching TRBD2. Germline V gene sequence: CDR1 SEHNR, CDR2 FQNEAQ (reference sequence). The CDR3 runs 16 residues. V was pared by 5 bases and J by 5 bases, with 5 bases of the junction left unmatched. The CDR3 loop is CASSPPGLAGGDTQYF. The CDR3 nucleotides are TGTGCCAGCAGCCCTCCGGGACTAGCGGGAGGAGATACGCAGTATTTT.

This rearrangement joins TRBV5-6 to TRBJ2-3; tentatively, D is TRBD1 (5 bases). V was cut by 0 bases and J by 10 bases, with 15 bases left in between. The CDR3 loop spans 14 amino acids. Germline CDR1 is SGHDT and CDR2 is YYEEEE. The CDR3 spells CASSLGNNQGPQYF. The CDR3 bases are TGTGCCAGCAGCTTGGGTAATAATCAGGGTCCGCAGTATTTT.

The chain joins TRBV29-1 to TRBJ2-3; 8 bases line up with TRBD1. The ends lost 7 bases at V and 5 bases at J; junction bases unmatched: 8. Germline values: CDR1 SQVTM, CDR2 ANQGSEA. The CDR3 runs to 13 residues. The CDR3 reads CSDRQGRGDTQYF. Written as DNA, the CDR3 is TGCAGCGATCGACAGGGGCGGGGAGATACGCAGTATTTT.

The gene calls are TRBV28 and TRBJ2-5, with TRBD2 identical over 13 bases. Germline loops: CDR1 MDHEN, CDR2 SYDVKM. There are 16 residues in the CDR3. The V gene end was trimmed by 4 bases and the J gene end by 7 bases; junction bases not matched to a gene: 9. The CDR3 loop reads CASSSGTSGNFGTQYF. For the CDR3, the DNA is TGTGCCAGCAGTTCGGGGACTAGCGGGAACTTCGGGACCCAGTACTTC.

V usage is TRBV19 and J usage is TRBJ1-1; D may be TRBD1 (6 bases). Trimming removed 2 bases from V and 1 base from J, with 17 bases in between. Germline CDR1 and CDR2: LNHDA and SQIVND (reference sequence). The length of the CDR3 is 17 residues. CDR3 loop: CASSIRGGRGRNTEAFF. CDR3 in DNA: TGTGCCAGTAGTATAAGGGGGGGCCGGGGGCGGAACACTGAAGCTTTCTTT.

The rearrangement uses TRBV6-4 and TRBJ1-1; TRBD1 might be the D (6 bases). The germline V gene encodes CDR1 MRHNA and CDR2 SNTAGT. The V end was cut by 6 bases, the J end by 5 bases, with 13 bases between. The length of the CDR3 is 13 residues. CDR3 sequence: CASSSQGQTEAFF. CDR3 bases: TGTGCCAGCAGCTCACAGGGTCAGACTGAAGCTTTCTTT.

The chain links TRBV10-3 to TRBJ2-1, with D possibly being TRBD1 (5 bases). The germline CDR1 and CDR2 sequences are ENHRY and SYGVKD. V was pared by 3 bases and J by 5 bases, with 14 bases between. The length of the CDR3 is 15 residues. In DNA, the CDR3 is TGTGCCATCAGTGACAGAGACAAGGGGAACAATGAGCAGTTCTTC. Residues: CAISDRDKGNNEQFF.

V and J are TRBV27 and TRBJ2-7; possible D gene TRBD2, 5 bases. V was clipped by 5 bases and J by 7 bases, with 21 bases between them. Germline-derived CDR1 and CDR2 are MNHEY and SMNVEV (reference sequence). The CDR3 consists of 15 residues. CDR3 loop: CASSPRTFPEREQYF. CDR3 DNA: TGTGCCAGCAGTCCTCGGACCTTCCCGGAGCGGGAGCAGTACTTC.

V and J are TRBV19 and TRBJ2-7; TRBD1 agrees at 7 bases. Per the germline V gene, CDR1 is LNHDA and CDR2 is SQIVND (reference sequence). The CDR3 consists of 15 residues. Unmatched junction bases numbered 12, after V lost 4 bases and J lost 6 bases. The CDR3 sequence: CASSTGQLTGSEQYF. CDR3 DNA sequence: TGTGCCAGTAGTACGGGACAGCTGACTGGGTCCGAGCAGTACTTC.

CDR3 in amino acids: CASSRGAQGADYEQYF. The CDR3 bases are TGCGCCAGCAGCCGAGGAGCACAGGGGGCGGACTACGAGCAGTACTTC. The chain is built from TRBV4-3 and TRBJ2-7, with 9 bases lining up with TRBD1. CDR1 LGHNA and CDR2 YSLEER come from the germline V gene. Trimming took 4 bases from V and 3 from J; bases not matched to a gene: 10. This CDR3 spans 16 amino acids.

The rearrangement links TRBV5-6 to TRBJ1-2, with TRBD1 matching 7 bases. Germline V gene lookup returns CDR1 SGHDT and CDR2 YYEEEE. After removal of 3 bases from V and 5 bases from J, the junction contained 7 bases not matched to a gene. The CDR3 has 14 amino acids. The chain's CDR3 is CASSWGTDPYGYTF. The CDR3 region has the DNA TGTGCCAGCAGCTGGGGGACAGACCCATATGGCTACACCTTC.

V and J are TRBV2 and TRBJ2-2, with TRBD2 matching over 7 bases. Germline CDR1 and CDR2: SNHLY and FYNNEI. With 6 bases clipped from V and 6 bases from J, the junction kept 10 bases outside the gene matches. The CDR3 spans 15 residues. CDR3 nucleotides: TGTGCCAGCAGCCTAAGACTAGCAGGGCCCGGGGAGCTGTTTTTT. This codes for CASSLRLAGPGELFF.

The chain employs TRBV9 and TRBJ2-4; weak D call: TRBD2 (5 bases). The CDR3 is 16 amino acids. Trimming took off 0 bases at V and 0 bases at J, with 10 bases between the two ends. Germline V CDR1 and CDR2: SGDLS, YYNGEE. The CDR3 region is CASSVGGRLAKNIQYF. As DNA, the CDR3 is TGTGCCAGCAGCGTAGGCGGGCGACTAGCCAAAAACATTCAGTACTTC.

This sequence joins TRBV4-1 and TRBJ1-3, with TRBD1 matching over 7 bases. CDR3 length equals 16 residues. V lost 3 bases, J lost 4 bases, and 9 bases stayed unmatched. Germline CDR1 is MGHRA and CDR2 is YSYEKL. The CDR3 nucleotides read TGCGCCAGCAGCCAGGCATCAAGGGGGCACGGAAACACCATATATTTT. It yields the protein CASSQASRGHGNTIYF.

The genes are TRBV6-5 and TRBJ2-7, with 8 bases matching TRBD1. The CDR3 contains 12 residues. The V segment lost 6 bases and the J segment 6 bases; nucleotides outside the gene matches: 4. Germline loops: CDR1 MNHEY, CDR2 SVGAGI. This CDR3 is CASRLDRGEQYF. Here the CDR3 DNA reads TGTGCCAGCAGGCTCGACAGGGGCGAGCAGTACTTC.

The V and J genes are TRBV9 and TRBJ1-3, with 7 nucleotides matching TRBD1. The ends lost 4 bases at V and 0 bases at J; junction bases unmatched: 4. The germline CDR1 and CDR2 sequences are SGDLS and YYNGEE. The CDR3 runs to 15 residues. As DNA, the CDR3 is TGTGCCAGCAGCAAGGACAGGCCCTCTGGAAACACCATATATTTT. Protein: CASSKDRPSGNTIYF.

The CDR3 DNA sequence: TGTGCCAGTAGTCCTAGCAACAGGGGCCACAATGAGCAGTTCTTC. Residues: CASSPSNRGHNEQFF. This chain uses TRBV19 with TRBJ2-1; 7 bases are shared with TRBD1. CDR1 is LNHDA and CDR2 is SQIVND in the germline V gene (reference sequence). With 5 bases clipped from V and 5 bases from J, the junction kept 9 bases outside the gene matches. This CDR3 is built from 15 residues. Based on the CDR3 plus reference TRBV19 and TRBJ2-1, the full variable domain is DGGITQSPKYLFRKEGQNVTLSCEQNLNHDAMYWYRQDPGQGLRLIYYSQIVNDFQKGDIAEGYSVSREKKESFPLTVTSAQKNPTAFYLCASSPSNRGHNEQFFGPGTRLTVL.

V and J are TRBV2 and TRBJ2-4; no clear D. V dropped 4 bases and J dropped 0 bases, with 10 bases sitting between them. Germline V gives CDR1 SNHLY, CDR2 FYNNEI. This CDR3 has 15 amino acids. The CDR3, as DNA: TGTGCCAGCAGTGCAAATCCGGGAGCCAAAAACATTCAGTACTTC. Amino acid sequence: CASSANPGAKNIQYF.

V is TRBV4-3 and J is TRBJ1-1, with D possibly being TRBD1 (6 bases). There are 13 residues in the CDR3. V was trimmed by 0 bases and J by 4 bases, leaving 6 bases between them. Per germline, CDR1 LGHNA and CDR2 YSLEER. CDR3 region: CASSQDRGTEAFF. The CDR3 DNA reads TGCGCCAGCAGCCAAGACAGGGGCACTGAAGCTTTCTTT.

The chain couples TRBV2 to TRBJ2-1; D possibly corresponds to TRBD2 (6 bases). Germline lookup yields CDR1 SNHLY and CDR2 FYNNEI. The CDR3 has 15 amino acids. The V end was cut by 7 bases, the J end by 3 bases, with 16 bases between. CDR3 sequence (DNA): TGTGCCAGCACCGGGGCCCTGGAGGGCTACAATGAGCAGTTCTTC. It yields the protein CASTGALEGYNEQFF.

This chain joins TRBV6-1 and TRBJ2-3; 16 nucleotides match TRBD2. Germline V gene lookup returns CDR1 MNHNS and CDR2 SASEGT. This CDR3 region has 14 residues. V lost 7 bases and J lost 11; bases outside the gene matches: 6. CDR3: CASNLGTSGRGQYF. CDR3 in DNA: TGTGCCAGCAATCTCGGGACTAGCGGGAGGGGGCAGTATTTT.

V gene TRBV15 combines with J gene TRBJ2-1; 10 bases are a match to TRBD1. From germline, CDR1 is LNHNV and CDR2 YYDKDF (reference sequence). The ends lost 0 bases at V and 4 bases at J; junction bases unmatched: 0. The CDR3 has 15 residues. The CDR3 region is CATSREGQGYNEQFF. CDR3 sequence (DNA): TGTGCCACCAGCAGAGAGGGACAGGGGTACAATGAGCAGTTCTTC.

The chain uses TRBV7-8 and TRBJ2-7, with a tentative D call TRBD1 (6 bases). Trimming removed 4 bases from V and 0 bases from J, with 13 bases in between. CDR1 is SGHVS and CDR2 is FQNEAQ in the germline V gene. The CDR3 length is 15 residues. This chain's CDR3 is CASSSRGGSSYEQYF. CDR3 nucleotide sequence: TGTGCCAGCAGCTCCAGGGGTGGGAGCTCCTACGAGCAGTACTTC.

J is TRBJ2-1 and V is TRBV9; D may be TRBD2 (6 bases). This CDR3 has 15 residues. Trimming shortened V by 0 bases and J by 9 bases, and 16 bases separated the two germline ends. CDR1 SGDLS and CDR2 YYNGEE come from the germline V gene. This CDR3 reads CASSVESPGRIEQFF. CDR3 DNA: TGTGCCAGCAGCGTAGAGTCGCCAGGGAGGATTGAGCAGTTCTTC.

In DNA form, the CDR3 reads TGCGCCAGCAGCTTGGGCAGGATTGCGTTTAACTATGGCTACACCTTC. It encodes CASSLGRIAFNYGYTF. The genes are TRBV5-1 and TRBJ1-2; no firm D call. V was shortened by 0 bases and J by 1 base, with 13 bases between the two germline ends. CDR1 is SGHRS, CDR2 YFSETQ, per germline. The CDR3 length is 16 residues.

This chain joins TRBV7-7 and TRBJ2-5; TRBD2 matches at 8 bases. Trimming took 3 bases from V and 5 from J; bases not matched to a gene: 2. This CDR3 comprises 13 residues. CDR1 and CDR2 (germline): SSHAT, FNYEAQ (reference sequence). DNA for the CDR3: TGTGCCAGCAGCTTCGGGACTAGGGAGACCCAGTACTTC. Encoded protein: CASSFGTRETQYF.

V usage is TRBV7-9 and J usage is TRBJ2-7, with D unresolved. V shed 1 base and J shed 7 bases, with 14 bases lying between them. CDR1 SEHNR and CDR2 FQNEAQ come from the germline V gene (reference sequence). This CDR3 region has 14 residues. As DNA, the CDR3 is TGTGCCAGCAGCTTAGTTTCAAGCGAGAGGGAGCAGTACTTC. Its translation is CASSLVSSEREQYF. Full variable domain (remainder filled in from reference TRBV7-9 and TRBJ2-7): DTGVSQNPRHKITKRGQNVTFRCDPISEHNRLYWYRQTLGQGPEFLTYFQNEAQLEKSRLLSDRFSAERPKGSFSTLEIQRTEQGDSAMYLCASSLVSSEREQYFGPGTRLTVT.